These T cell receptor beta chains were read from a single sample in a study of cytomegalovirus exposure and HLA in healthy donors. Profiled with immunoSEQ multiplex PCR; TCRdb holds only in-frame clones, not every one. The sample lists 220,000 or so clones, around 80% seen once, with 1.7% in the top ten. Sequencing was performed on PBMCs. The receptors were gathered from a man aged 50 or older in good health and CMV-seronegative. Both conserved end residues are part of each CDR3. The D gene is left open where the match is weak. The listing skips clone size in some rows; elsewhere it reads once, few, many or a size class.

j_call d_call v_call clone_size cdr3_aa cdr3_nt
TRBJ1-6 - TRBV7-8 - CASSLAAGYSPLHF TGTGCCAGCAGCTTAGCCGCAGGTTATTCACCCCTCCACTTT
TRBJ2-7 TRBD2 TRBV11-2 - CASSSLAGGAAYEQYF TGTGCCAGCAGCTCACTAGCGGGAGGGGCTGCCTACGAGCAGTACTTC
TRBJ1-1 TRBD1 TRBV30 - CAGGQMNTEAFF TGTGCCGGGGGACAGATGAACACTGAAGCTTTCTTT
TRBJ1-1 TRBD1 TRBV2 - CASSVAGGATEAFF TGTGCCAGCAGTGTGGCAGGGGGCGCGACTGAAGCTTTCTTT
TRBJ2-1 TRBD2 TRBV9 few CASSPSGDEQFF TGTGCCAGCAGCCCTAGCGGGGATGAGCAGTTCTTC
TRBJ1-3 - TRBV9 - CASSGNRVISGNTIYF TGTGCCAGCAGCGGTAACAGGGTGATATCTGGGAACACCATATATTTT
TRBJ1-3 - TRBV19 few CASTRVTHSGNTIYF TGTGCCAGTACCCGAGTAACCCACTCTGGAAACACCATATATTTT
TRBJ2-2 - TRBV9 - CASSIRGPNTGELFF TGTGCCAGCAGCATAAGGGGTCCGAACACCGGGGAGCTGTTTTTT
TRBJ1-1 - TRBV18 few CASSPGPGINTEAFF TGTGCCAGCTCACCGGGCCCGGGGATAAACACTGAAGCTTTCTTT
TRBJ1-1 - TRBV5-4 - CASSFSGAGTEAFF TGTGCCAGCAGCTTTTCAGGGGCAGGGACTGAAGCTTTCTTT
TRBJ1-5 - TRBV4-2 - CASSQDEGPQHF TGTGCCAGCAGCCAAGATGAGGGGCCCCAGCATTTT
TRBJ2-2 TRBD1 TRBV5-1 once CASSLISYGTGSPGELFF TGCGCCAGCAGCTTGATCTCATATGGGACAGGGAGTCCCGGGGAGCTGTTTTTT
TRBJ2-3 - TRBV12-2 - CASRRSGTSTDTQYF TGTGCAAGTCGCCGTAGCGGAACTAGCACAGATACGCAGTATTTT
TRBJ2-1 - TRBV7-3 - CASSLPPTSTLNEQFF TGTGCCAGCAGCTTGCCCCCAACTAGCACGTTGAATGAGCAGTTCTTC
TRBJ2-7 - TRBV4-1 - CASSLSQGYEQYF TGCGCCAGCAGCCTCTCACAGGGCTACGAGCAGTACTTC
TRBJ2-3 - TRBV27 - CASSLTGGRLQNTDTQYF TGTGCCAGCAGTTTAACCGGGGGGCGACTACAGAACACAGATACGCAGTATTTT
TRBJ2-1 - TRBV28 - CASTGVSYNEQFF TGTGCCAGCACGGGGGTTTCCTACAATGAGCAGTTCTTC
TRBJ2-1 - TRBV2 - CASSEARGNNEQFF TGTGCCAGCAGTGAAGCTCGGGGGAACAATGAGCAGTTCTTC
TRBJ2-7 TRBD2 TRBV4-1 once CASSQALAGGYYEQYF TGCGCCAGCAGCCAGGCCCTAGCGGGGGGGTACTACGAGCAGTACTTC
TRBJ2-7 TRBD1 TRBV5-1 - CASSWDRDYEQYF TGCGCCAGCAGCTGGGACAGGGATTACGAGCAGTACTTC
TRBJ2-5 TRBD2 TRBV27 - CASRTSGRETQYF TGTGCCAGCAGGACTAGCGGGAGGGAGACCCAGTACTTC
TRBJ2-5 - TRBV5-4 - CASSFYGEQYF TGTGCCAGCAGCTTTTACGGGGAGCAGTACTTC
TRBJ1-1 - TRBV7-3 - CASSLEAINTEAFF TGTGCCAGCAGCTTAGAGGCTATTAACACTGAAGCTTTCTTT
TRBJ1-5 - TRBV30 - CAWSKGQQGSQPQHF TGTGCCTGGAGTAAGGGGCAACAGGGTTCTCAGCCCCAGCATTTT
TRBJ2-4 - TRBV19 - CASSLSITLAKNIQYF TGTGCCAGTAGTCTGTCTATCACCTTAGCCAAAAACATTCAGTACTTC
TRBJ2-1 - TRBV19 - CASSLAHEQFF TGTGCCAGTAGTCTGGCTCATGAGCAGTTCTTC
TRBJ1-6 TRBD1 TRBV2 - CASSEAPGQNSPLHF TGTGCCAGCAGTGAAGCGCCGGGACAGAATTCACCCCTCCACTTT
TRBJ2-7 TRBD2 TRBV7-2 - CASSRSRDYYEQYF TGTGCCAGCAGCCGGTCCCGGGACTATTACGAGCAGTACTTC
TRBJ1-5 TRBD1 TRBV28 - CASSLMRTGGNQPQHF TGTGCCAGCAGTCTAATGCGGACAGGGGGAAATCAGCCCCAGCATTTT
TRBJ1-2 - TRBV28 - CASALDSYGYTF TGTGCCAGCGCGCTGGACTCCTATGGCTACACCTTC
TRBJ2-5 TRBD2 TRBV28 few CASMSGRASGETQYF TGTGCCAGCATGAGCGGGAGGGCGTCTGGAGAGACCCAGTACTTC
TRBJ2-1 TRBD2 TRBV7-3 - CASSPAIAGGPRYNEQFF TGTGCCAGCAGCCCCGCGATAGCGGGAGGGCCCCGCTACAATGAGCAGTTCTTC
TRBJ1-2 - TRBV6-1 - CASRTGRGYGYTF TGTGCCAGCAGAACCGGAAGGGGCTATGGCTACACCTTC
TRBJ2-5 - TRBV7-2 few CASSLDALRYLETQYF TGTGCCAGCAGCTTAGACGCACTCCGCTACTTGGAGACCCAGTACTTC
TRBJ2-7 - TRBV28 few CASNTPGYSYEQYF TGTGCCAGCAATACCCCAGGGTACTCCTACGAGCAGTACTTC
TRBJ2-1 TRBD2 TRBV5-5 - CASSSGSSYNEQFF TGTGCCAGCAGTAGCGGGAGCTCCTACAATGAGCAGTTCTTC
TRBJ2-5 - TRBV27 - CASRFLAGQETQYF TGTGCCAGCAGGTTTCTAGCCGGCCAAGAGACCCAGTACTTC
TRBJ1-5 - TRBV18 - CASSRAPSNQPQHF TGTGCCAGCTCACGGGCCCCTAGCAATCAGCCCCAGCATTTT
TRBJ2-7 TRBD2 TRBV7-6 few CASSSSAGGPYEQYF TGTGCCAGCAGCTCCTCAGCGGGAGGGCCATACGAGCAGTACTTC
TRBJ1-2 - TRBV5-1 - CASTPLPSVDGYTF TGCGCCAGCACACCCCTTCCTTCGGTGGATGGCTACACCTTC
TRBJ2-7 TRBD2 TRBV6-1 - CASSERLAGSPAEQYF TGTGCCAGCAGTGAAAGGTTAGCGGGAAGCCCCGCCGAGCAGTACTTC
TRBJ2-3 - TRBV5-1 - CASGGTSSTDTQYF TGCGCCAGCGGCGGGACGTCTAGCACAGATACGCAGTATTTT
TRBJ2-7 - TRBV9 few CASSVGLADSYEQYF TGTGCCAGCAGCGTAGGGCTAGCAGACTCCTACGAGCAGTACTTC
TRBJ2-5 TRBD1 TRBV28 - CASSNGQGQETQYF TGTGCCAGCAGCAACGGACAGGGCCAAGAGACCCAGTACTTC
TRBJ2-1 TRBD2 TRBV5-1 - CASSQGLAGYNEQFF TGCGCCAGCAGCCAGGGACTAGCGGGGTACAATGAGCAGTTCTTC
TRBJ2-3 - TRBV10-3 - CAISENALSTDTQYF TGTGCCATCAGTGAGAACGCACTTAGCACAGATACGCAGTATTTT
TRBJ2-7 - TRBV21-1 - CASLKNRAGPSYEQYF TGTGCCAGCCTTAAAAACCGAGCGGGACCCTCCTACGAGCAGTACTTC
TRBJ2-5 TRBD2 TRBV28 - CASSRNSGGQETQYF TGTGCCAGCAGCAGGAATAGCGGGGGACAAGAGACCCAGTACTTC
TRBJ1-1 - TRBV6-1 - CASSVQENTEAFF TGTGCCAGCAGTGTACAGGAAAACACTGAAGCTTTCTTT
TRBJ2-7 TRBD2 TRBV7-7 - CATTREAGDSYEQYF TGTGCTACCACCAGGGAGGCGGGGGACTCCTACGAGCAGTACTTC
TRBJ1-1 - TRBV5-6 - CASSQTPGVEAFF TGTGCCAGCAGCCAAACGCCAGGGGTTGAAGCTTTCTTT